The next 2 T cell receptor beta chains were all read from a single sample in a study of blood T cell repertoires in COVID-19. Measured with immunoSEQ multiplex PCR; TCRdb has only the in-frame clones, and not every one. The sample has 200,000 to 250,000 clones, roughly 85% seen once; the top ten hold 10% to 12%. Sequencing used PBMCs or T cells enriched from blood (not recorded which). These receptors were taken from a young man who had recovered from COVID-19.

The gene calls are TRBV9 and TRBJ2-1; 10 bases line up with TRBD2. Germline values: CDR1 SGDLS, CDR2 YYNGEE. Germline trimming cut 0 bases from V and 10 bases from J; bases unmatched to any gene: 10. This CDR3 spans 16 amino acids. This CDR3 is CASSVGVSGGAREQFF. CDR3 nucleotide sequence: TGTGCCAGCAGCGTAGGGGTAAGCGGGGGGGCTAGGGAGCAGTTCTTC.

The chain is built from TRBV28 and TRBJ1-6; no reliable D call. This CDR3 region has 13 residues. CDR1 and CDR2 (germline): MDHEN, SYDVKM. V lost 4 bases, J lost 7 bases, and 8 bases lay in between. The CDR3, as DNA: TGTGCCAGCAGTTCCTCCGGGAATTCACCCCTCCACTTT. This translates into CASSSSGNSPLHF.